This T cell receptor beta chain was documented in a study of T cell responses to AZD1222 COVID-19 vaccine. Study-level information: Samples with a second dose at about 4 or about 12 weeks were pooled together.

The protocol was immunoSEQ multiplex PCR, while the TCRdb copy is restricted to in-frame clones and leaves out a portion. Of some 86,000 clones detected, approximately 90% appear once; the ten largest clones hold around 5.2%. This CDR3 is built from 18 residues. To note about this clone: Its specificity is not known.

Study-level results: Repertoires were sampled only after the peak T cell response. Reportedly, nearly half the spike-specific TCRs target unmutated variant regions. When two AZD1222 doses had been given, Spike-specific TCR breadth and depth rose.

The receptor comes from an adult in good health. J is TRBJ2-1 and V is TRBV21-1; TRBD1, the table's D call, lacks a check against the DNA. TRBV21-1 constitutes a pseudogene. The sequencing here drew on peripheral blood, taken on day 0 of AZD1222 vaccination. The CDR3 DNA follows: TGTGCCAGCAGCAGAGCCAGTCGTGACAGGAGCTCCTACAATGAGCAGTTCTTC. It is translated as CASSRASRDRSSYNEQFF.